Listed below are T cell receptor beta chains from one sample, sequenced in a study of tumor-infiltrating lymphocytes in primary liver carcinoma. TCRdb passed the multiplex PCR reads through MiXCR, listing each CDR3 protein once. The sample contains a few hundred thousand distinct CDR3 sequences, 58% of which appear only once. The sample comprised peripheral blood. All receptors come from a woman in her 30s with primary liver carcinoma and hepatitis B virus infection. CDR3s include the opening cysteine and the closing phenylalanine or tryptophan. D genes are given only for firm matches. Expanded clones are given a class, and other clones once, few, many or no size at all.

J,size,V,D,DNA,CDR3
TRBJ2-2,.,TRBV11-1,.,TGTGCCGGCAGTCCAGGGCCCGGGGAGCTGTTGTTT,CAGSPGPGELLF
TRBJ1-6,many,TRBV6-5,TRBD1,TGTGCCAGCAGTTACGGGACAGCTAATTCACCCCTCCACTTT,CASSYGTANSPLHF
TRBJ1-5,.,TRBV6-9,.,TGTGCCAGCAGTTCCGCAGGGGCCCGCAATCAGCCCCAGCATTTT,CASSSAGARNQPQHF
TRBJ2-5,.,TRBV12-3/TRBV12-4,TRBD2,TGTGCCAGCAGTTTAGATACTAGCGGAGCTCTCGGGACCCAGTACTTC,CASSLDTSGALGTQYF
TRBJ2-3,.,TRBV9,TRBD2,TGTGCCAGCAGCATAGCTAGCGGAGCCACAGATACGCAGTATTTT,CASSIASGATDTQYF
TRBJ2-3,.,TRBV11-2,TRBD2,TGTGCCAGCAGTTTAGTTCCCGAATTAGCGGGACTTCGAAGCACAGATACGAAGTATTTT,CASSLVPELAGLRSTDTKYF
TRBJ1-2,few,TRBV12-3/TRBV12-4,.,TGTGCCAGCAGTCCAGGACCCCAATCAGGGGGCTACACCTTC,CASSPGPQSGGYTF
TRBJ1-1,.,TRBV6-4,.,TGTGCCAGCAGTCGGGAGTTGAACACTGAAGCTTTCTTT,CASSRELNTEAFF
TRBJ1-4,.,TRBV5-1,.,TGCGCCAGCAGCTTGGCCCTTGCACACCCGTTGCGTGAAAAACTGTTTTTT,CASSLALAHPLREKLFF
TRBJ2-4,.,TRBV5-8,TRBD2,TGTGCCAGCAGCTCCCTTAGCGGGTTAGCCAAAAACATTCAGTACTTC,CASSSLSGLAKNIQYF
TRBJ2-3,.,TRBV12-3/TRBV12-4,.,TGTGCCAGCAGTTTAGGGTTAGGAGGTGGGAATAGGCAGTATTTT,CASSLGLGGGNRQYF
TRBJ2-2,.,TRBV5-4,TRBD2,TGTGCCAGCAGCTCCCCAACTAGCGGGAGGGACACCGGGGAGCTGTTTTTT,CASSSPTSGRDTGELFF
TRBJ2-7,.,TRBV11-3,.,TGTGTCAACAGCTTAACAGAGTACGAGCAGTACTTC,CVNSLTEYEQYF
TRBJ2-1,.,TRBV5-4,.,TGTGCCAGCAGCCAGGAGGGGGGAGGCCTTTATGAGCAGTTCTTC,CASSQEGGGLYEQFF
TRBJ2-7,.,TRBV6-2/TRBV6-3,TRBD1,TGTGCCAGCAGTAGGGACAGGACCGGGGGTTCGCACGAGCAATACTTC,CASSRDRTGGSHEQYF
TRBJ2-1,many,TRBV4-1,.,TGCGCCAGCAGCCAATCCTACAATGAGCAGTTCTTC,CASSQSYNEQFF